Reported below is one T cell receptor (beta chain). J lost 8 bases, V lost 8 bases, and 13 bases had no gene match. Germline V gene data show CDR1 as SQVTM and CDR2 as ANQGSEA. The CDR3 has 13 amino acids. These data belong to a study of blood T cell repertoires in COVID-19. Turning to the study itself: From the United States, Italy and Spain came samples of acute and convalescent COVID-19.

TCRdb's table, derived via immunoSEQ multiplex PCR, lists solely in-frame clones and lacks some. The repertoire holds 200,000 to 300,000 clones, approximately 83% seen once, with roughly 3% in the top ten. This receptor was obtained from a woman aged 25-40 years who had recovered from COVID-19. J is TRBJ1-2 and V is TRBV29-1; 8 nucleotides align to TRBD1. Sequencing used peripheral blood. The CDR3 DNA follows: TGCAGCTTCCCGGGCCAGGGGGCAGAGGGCTACACCTTC. This encodes CSFPGQGAEGYTF. Supplemented by reference TRBV29-1 and TRBJ1-2, the full variable domain reads SAVISQKPSRDICQRGTSLTIQCQVDSQVTMMFWYRQQPGQSLTLIATANQGSEATYESGFVIDKFPISRPNLTFSTLTVSNMSPEDSSIYLCSFPGQGAEGYTFGSGTRLTVV.